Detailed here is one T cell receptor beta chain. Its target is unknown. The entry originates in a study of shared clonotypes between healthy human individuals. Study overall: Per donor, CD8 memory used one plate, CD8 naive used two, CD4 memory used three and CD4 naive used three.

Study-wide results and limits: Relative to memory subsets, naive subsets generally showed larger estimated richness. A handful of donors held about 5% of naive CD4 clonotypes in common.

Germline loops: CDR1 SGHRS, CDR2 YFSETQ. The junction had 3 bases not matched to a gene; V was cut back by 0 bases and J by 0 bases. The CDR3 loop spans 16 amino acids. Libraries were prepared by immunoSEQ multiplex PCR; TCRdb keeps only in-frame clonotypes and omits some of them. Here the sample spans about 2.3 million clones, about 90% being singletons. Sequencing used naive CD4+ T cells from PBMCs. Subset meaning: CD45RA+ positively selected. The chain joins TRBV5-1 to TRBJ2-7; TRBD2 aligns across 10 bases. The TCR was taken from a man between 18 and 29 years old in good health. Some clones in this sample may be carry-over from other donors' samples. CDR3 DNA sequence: TGCGCCAGCAGCTTGGAGCGGGGGGGAAGCTCCTACGAGCAGTACTTC. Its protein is CASSLERGGSSYEQYF.